This T cell receptor (beta chain) stems from a study of shared clonotypes between healthy human individuals. Sequencing was performed with immunoSEQ multiplex PCR; in TCRdb, only in-frame clones are kept and a portion is missing. The table has some 2.1 million clones, roughly 93% seen once; the top ten hold less than 2%. The germline gives CDR1 SGDLS, CDR2 YYNGEE. The germline V and J ends were trimmed by 5 bases and 2 bases, with 11 bases remaining between them. There are 14 residues in the CDR3. Naive CD8 cells lacked CD45RO and underwent positive selection for CCR7, leaving out terminally differentiated effector memory CD45RA+ cells.

The V call is TRBV9, the J call TRBJ2-1; TRBD2 might be the D (6 bases). This clonotype originated in a young man in good health. Some clones in this sample may be carry-over from other donors' samples. Sequenced: naive CD8+ T cells from PBMCs. CDR3: CASRGAGPYNEQFF. CDR3 coding DNA: TGTGCCAGCAGGGGCGCGGGACCCTACAATGAGCAGTTCTTC.